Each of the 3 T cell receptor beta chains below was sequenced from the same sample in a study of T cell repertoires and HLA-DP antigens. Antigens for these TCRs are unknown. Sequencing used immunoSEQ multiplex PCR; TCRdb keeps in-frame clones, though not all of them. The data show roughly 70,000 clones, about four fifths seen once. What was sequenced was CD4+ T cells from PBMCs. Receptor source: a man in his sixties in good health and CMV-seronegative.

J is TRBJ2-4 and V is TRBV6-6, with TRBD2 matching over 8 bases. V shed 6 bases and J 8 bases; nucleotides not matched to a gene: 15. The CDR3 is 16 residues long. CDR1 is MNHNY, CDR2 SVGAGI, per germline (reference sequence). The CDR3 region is CASRDSGGPIEDIQYF. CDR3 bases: TGTGCCAGCAGGGACAGCGGGGGTCCTATCGAGGACATTCAGTACTTC.

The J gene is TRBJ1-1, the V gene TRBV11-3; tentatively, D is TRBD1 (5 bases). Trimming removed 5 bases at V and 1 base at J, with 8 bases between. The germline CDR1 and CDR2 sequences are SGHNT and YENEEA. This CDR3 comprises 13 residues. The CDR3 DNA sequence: TGTGCCAGCAGCCCCCAGGGGAACACTGAAGCTTTCTTT. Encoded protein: CASSPQGNTEAFF.

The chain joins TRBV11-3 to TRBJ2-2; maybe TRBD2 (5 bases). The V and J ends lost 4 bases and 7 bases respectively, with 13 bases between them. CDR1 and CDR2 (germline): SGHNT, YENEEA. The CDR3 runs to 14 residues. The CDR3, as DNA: TGTGCCAGCAGCTCCGGGGAACCGGGCGGGGAGCTGTTTTTT. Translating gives CASSSGEPGGELFF. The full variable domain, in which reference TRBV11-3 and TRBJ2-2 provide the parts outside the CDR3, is EAGVVQSPRYKIIEKKQPVAFWCNPISGHNTLYWYLQNLGQGPELLIRYENEEAVDDSQLPKDRFSAERLKGVDSTLKIQPAELGDSAVYLCASSSGEPGGELFFGEGSRLTVL.